The T cell receptor (beta chain) described here comes from a study of blood T cells in healthy people across ages. Findings and caveats of the study: Aged donors had fewer naive CD4+ cells and lower diversity than long-lived donors. Higher naive T cell percentage went strongly together with higher TCR beta diversity.

Next came a second PCR, run for about 6 to 12 cycles, which used a sample-barcoded 5' primer along with a J-beta primer mix. Every molecule of cDNA carried a tag from a template-switch adaptor with 12 random nucleotides. TCRdb re-analysed the 5' RACE reads in MiXCR, keeping a single row per CDR3 protein. The sample has around 1,500,000 distinct CDR3 sequences, 28% seen once; the top ten hold over 7%. As for this clonotype: Its antigen is unknown.

Germline CDR1 reads SGHTA; CDR2 reads FQGNSA. The V end lost 3 bases, the J end lost 1 base, and 13 bases lay between the germline ends. This CDR3 is built from 15 residues. The origin of this receptor is a woman under 40 in good health. Sequenced material: blood. V is TRBV7-2 and J is TRBJ2-7; D perhaps matches TRBD1 (6 bases). The CDR3 DNA reads TGTGCCAGCAGCTTTAGGACAGCCTTTTCCTACGAGCAGTACTTC. Amino acid sequence: CASSFRTAFSYEQYF.